This TCR beta chain was identified during a study of blood T cell repertoires in COVID-19. Turning to the study itself: The analysed material was cDNA or gDNA that came from T cells, B-cell-depleted T cells, or PBMCs.

In the authors' workflow: Estimates of nucleated cell counts were drawn from the amplification of reference gene primers. The assay was immunoSEQ multiplex PCR, and TCRdb's table has in-frame clones only and misses some. The D gene and trimming were derived from the DNA, and the V and J assignments and clone size from that table. This sample has a few hundred thousand clones; 86% occur once, and the top ten carry 1.5% to 2%. This clone was observed once. Trimming cost V 6 bases and J 6 bases, with 21 bases left between them. The CDR3 extends over 15 amino acids. Per germline, CDR1 KGHSH and CDR2 LQKENI.

Sequencing was carried out using PBMCs or T cells enriched from blood (not recorded which). V gene TRBV18 combines with J gene TRBJ2-7, with D tentatively TRBD1 (5 bases). This receptor was taken from a man aged 40-55 years who had recovered from COVID-19. The CDR3 loop reads CASSAQSGIVGEQYF. The CDR3 DNA follows: TGTGCCAGCTCGGCGCAATCAGGGATCGTGGGCGAGCAGTACTTC.